This T cell receptor (beta chain) was captured in a study of T cell changes during pregnancy in multiple sclerosis. Trimming stripped 5 bases from V and 3 bases from J, with 7 bases between. The CDR3 sequence is 13 residues long. Germline loops: CDR1 SGHTA, CDR2 FQGTGA. The count of this clone is one. Method: immunoSEQ multiplex PCR; TCRdb's copy keeps in-frame clones and lacks some. Of some 56,000 clones in the sample, roughly 90% are singletons; the top ten hold approximately 0.6%. The V call is TRBV7-3, the J call TRBJ2-2, with D possibly being TRBD1 (6 bases). The clonotype was recovered from a female donor with multiple sclerosis, enrolled in a pregnancy study. The source material was CD4+ T cells from peripheral blood mononuclear cells, sampled after pregnancy. The CDR3 protein is CASSHRDTGELFF. The CDR3 DNA follows: TGTGCCAGCAGCCACAGGGACACCGGGGAGCTGTTTTTT.